Only one count was recorded for the clone carrying this TCR beta chain. The sample originates from a study of blood T cell repertoires in COVID-19. Across the study: PBMCs, B-cell-depleted T cells, or T cells were the source of the cDNA or gDNA that made up the material.

Produced via immunoSEQ multiplex PCR; TCRdb's table is partial and in-frame only. This table holds 300,000 to 400,000 clones, 89% found once. Participant ages covered about 18 to 89 years across 24 US areas. Clinical histories supplied by participants themselves formed the basis of cohort assignment. Donors in Cohort 3 who had recovered were those with two negative PCRs, healthcare professional clearance, or resolution of their symptoms. There are 16 residues in the CDR3. The V gene end was trimmed by 3 bases and the J gene end by 2 bases; junction bases not matched to a gene: 4. The germline gives CDR1 SGHRS, CDR2 YFSETQ.

This rearrangement joins TRBV5-1 to TRBJ2-5; 13 bases line up with TRBD2. The specimen was PBMCs or T cells enriched from blood (not recorded which). The origin of this receptor is a man aged 60 to 69 who had recovered from COVID-19. The CDR3: CASSSGLAGIQETQYF. CDR3 in DNA: TGCGCCAGCAGCTCGGGACTAGCGGGAATACAAGAGACCCAGTACTTC.